This T cell receptor beta chain came from a study of monozygotic twins with inflammatory bowel disease. In regard to this clonotype: Its antigen is as yet unknown.

CDR1 and CDR2 (germline): SNHLY, FYNNEI. The CDR3 covers 15 residues. cDNA for each sample came from eight separate reactions. UMIs with a 6-nucleotide sample barcode were added by template switching. TCRdb derives one entry per CDR3 protein from the 5' RACE reads, leaving out DNA. The clone table shows about 330,000 distinct CDR3 sequences, with the ten largest holding 2% to 2.5%. Findings and caveats of the study: Nothing supported a single strong signal or clonotype that was associated with IBD. No detectable difference in repertoire similarity separated concordant from discordant twins, possibly as a result of limited power.

The J gene is TRBJ1-6, the V gene TRBV2; TCRdb selects TRBD1, and the lack of DNA leaves this call unchecked. Sequencing was performed on blood. The TCR originated in a human donor with ulcerative colitis or Crohn's disease, or a healthy co-twin of an affected twin (not recorded which). The CDR3 sequence: CASSARTGGLSPLHF.